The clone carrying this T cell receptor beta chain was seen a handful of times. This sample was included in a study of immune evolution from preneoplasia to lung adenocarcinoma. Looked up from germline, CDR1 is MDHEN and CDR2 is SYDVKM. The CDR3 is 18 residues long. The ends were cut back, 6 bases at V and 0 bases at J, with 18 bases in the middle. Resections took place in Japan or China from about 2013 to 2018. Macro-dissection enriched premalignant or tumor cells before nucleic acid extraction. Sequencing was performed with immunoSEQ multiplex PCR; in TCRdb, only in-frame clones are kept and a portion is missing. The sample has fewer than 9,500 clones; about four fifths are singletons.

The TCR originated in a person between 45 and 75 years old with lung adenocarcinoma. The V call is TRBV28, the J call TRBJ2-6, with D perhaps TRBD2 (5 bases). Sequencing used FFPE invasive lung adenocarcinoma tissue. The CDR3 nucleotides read TGTGCCAGCAGCCGAAGAGGGCGGCACAACTCTGGGGCCAACGTCCTGACTTTC. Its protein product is CASSRRGRHNSGANVLTF. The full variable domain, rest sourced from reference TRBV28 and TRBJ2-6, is DVKVTQSSRYLVKRTGEKVFLECVQDMDHENMFWYRQDPGLGLRLIYFSYDVKMKEKGDIPEGYSVSREKKERFSLILESASTNQTSMYLCASSRRGRHNSGANVLTFGAGSRLTVL.